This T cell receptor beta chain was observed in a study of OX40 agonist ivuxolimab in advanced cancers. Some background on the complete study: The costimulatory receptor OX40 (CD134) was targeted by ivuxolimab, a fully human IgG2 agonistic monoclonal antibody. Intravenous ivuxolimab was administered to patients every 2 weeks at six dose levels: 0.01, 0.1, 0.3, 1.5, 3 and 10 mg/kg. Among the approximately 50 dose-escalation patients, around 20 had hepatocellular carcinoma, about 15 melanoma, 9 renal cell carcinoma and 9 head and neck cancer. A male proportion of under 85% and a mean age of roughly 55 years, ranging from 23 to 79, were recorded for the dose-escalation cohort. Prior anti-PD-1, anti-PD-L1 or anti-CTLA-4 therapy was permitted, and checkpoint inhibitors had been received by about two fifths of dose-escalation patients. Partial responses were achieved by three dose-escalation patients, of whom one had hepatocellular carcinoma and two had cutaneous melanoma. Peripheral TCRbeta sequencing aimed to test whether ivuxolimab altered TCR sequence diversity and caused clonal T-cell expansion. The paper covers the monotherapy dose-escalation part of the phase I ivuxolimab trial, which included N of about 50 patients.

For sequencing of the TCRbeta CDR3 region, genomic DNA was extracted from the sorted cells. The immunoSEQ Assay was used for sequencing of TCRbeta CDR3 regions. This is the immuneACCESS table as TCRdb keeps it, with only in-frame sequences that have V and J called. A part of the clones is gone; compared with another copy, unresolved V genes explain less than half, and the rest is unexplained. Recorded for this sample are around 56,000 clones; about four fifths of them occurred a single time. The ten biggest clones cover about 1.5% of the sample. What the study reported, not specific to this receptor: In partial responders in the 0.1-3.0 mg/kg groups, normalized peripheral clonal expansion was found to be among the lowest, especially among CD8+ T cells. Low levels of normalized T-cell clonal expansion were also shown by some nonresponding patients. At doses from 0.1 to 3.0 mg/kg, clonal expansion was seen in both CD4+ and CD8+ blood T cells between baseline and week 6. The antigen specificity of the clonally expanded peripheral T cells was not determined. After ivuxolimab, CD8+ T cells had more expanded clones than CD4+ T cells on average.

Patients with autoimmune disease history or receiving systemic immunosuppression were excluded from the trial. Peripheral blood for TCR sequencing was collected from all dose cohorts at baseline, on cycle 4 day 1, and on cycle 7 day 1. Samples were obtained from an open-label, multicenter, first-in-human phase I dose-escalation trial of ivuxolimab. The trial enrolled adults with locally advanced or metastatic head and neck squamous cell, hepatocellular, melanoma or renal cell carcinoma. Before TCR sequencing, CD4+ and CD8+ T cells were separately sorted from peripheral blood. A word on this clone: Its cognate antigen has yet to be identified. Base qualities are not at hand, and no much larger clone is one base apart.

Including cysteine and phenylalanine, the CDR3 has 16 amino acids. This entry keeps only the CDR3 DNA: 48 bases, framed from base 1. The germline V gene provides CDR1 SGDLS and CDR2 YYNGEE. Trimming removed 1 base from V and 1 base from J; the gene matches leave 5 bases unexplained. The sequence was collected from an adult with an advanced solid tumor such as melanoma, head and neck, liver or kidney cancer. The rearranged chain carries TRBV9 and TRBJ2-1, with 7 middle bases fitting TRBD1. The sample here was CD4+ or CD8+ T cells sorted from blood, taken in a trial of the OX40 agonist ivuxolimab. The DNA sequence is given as TGTGCCAGCAGCGTAATTCCAGGGGGTTCCTACAATGAGCAGTTCTTC. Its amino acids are CASSVIPGGSYNEQFF.